Listed below are T cell receptor beta chains from one sample, sequenced in a study of cytomegalovirus exposure and HLA in healthy donors. Repertoires were generated with immunoSEQ multiplex PCR, while TCRdb's copy carries only in-frame clones and drops some. The data contain about 160,000 clones, about three fifths of them singletons. Sequencing was carried out using PBMCs. All receptors come from a woman aged 60-75 years in good health and CMV-seropositive. The CDR3 runs from the conserved cysteine through the conserved F or W. The order of the fields is J gene, V gene, clone size, D gene, CDR3 DNA, CDR3 protein. The D gene is left open where the match is weak. Part of the rows lack a size; the others show once, few, many or a class for expanded clones.

J gene: TRBJ2-2; V gene: TRBV5-8; clone size: -; D gene: TRBD2; CDR3 DNA: TGTGCCAGCAGAATTGGACTAGCGGGATTCACCGGGGAGCTGTTTTTT; CDR3 protein: CASRIGLAGFTGELFF
J gene: TRBJ2-1; V gene: TRBV7-7; clone size: -; D gene: -; CDR3 DNA: TGTGCTAGCAGCGACTCCCCGGGAGTAGCCTACAATGAGCAGTTCTTC; CDR3 protein: CASSDSPGVAYNEQFF
J gene: TRBJ2-3; V gene: TRBV7-9; clone size: -; D gene: -; CDR3 DNA: TGTGCCAGCAGCTTAGAGCCCGAGGGCACAGATACGCAGTATTTT; CDR3 protein: CASSLEPEGTDTQYF
J gene: TRBJ2-7; V gene: TRBV5-6; clone size: once; D gene: -; CDR3 DNA: TGTGCCAGCGTCAGGGGACGCGAGCAGTACTTC; CDR3 protein: CASVRGREQYF
J gene: TRBJ1-4; V gene: TRBV27; clone size: -; D gene: -; CDR3 DNA: TGTGCCAGCAGTACCGACAGTAATGAAAAACTGTTTTTT; CDR3 protein: CASSTDSNEKLFF
J gene: TRBJ1-2; V gene: TRBV4-3; clone size: -; D gene: TRBD1; CDR3 DNA: TGCGCCAGCAGCCCGCAGACAGGGGGATATGGCTACACCTTC; CDR3 protein: CASSPQTGGYGYTF
J gene: TRBJ1-5; V gene: TRBV10-2; clone size: -; D gene: TRBD1; CDR3 DNA: TGCGCCAGCAGTGAGGTTGCAGGGGGGATTTCAGGCCAGCATTTT; CDR3 protein: CASSEVAGGISGQHF
J gene: TRBJ2-1; V gene: TRBV4-3; clone size: few; D gene: TRBD2; CDR3 DNA: TGCGCCAGCAGCCAAGATCAATTTACTAGCGGGAGTTTATCGGGGCAGTTCTTC; CDR3 protein: CASSQDQFTSGSLSGQFF
J gene: TRBJ2-5; V gene: TRBV6-6; clone size: -; D gene: TRBD1; CDR3 DNA: TGTGCCAGCATTATGACAGGGACCCAAGAGACCCAGTACTTC; CDR3 protein: CASIMTGTQETQYF
J gene: TRBJ2-3; V gene: TRBV28; clone size: once; D gene: TRBD1; CDR3 DNA: TGTGCCAGCAGGTCTCAGGGGGCCCCCAGGGATACGCAGTATTTT; CDR3 protein: CASRSQGAPRDTQYF
J gene: TRBJ1-5; V gene: TRBV7-9; clone size: -; D gene: TRBD1; CDR3 DNA: TGTGCCAGCAGCTCCTTAGGGGGCGTAAATCAGCCCCAGCATTTT; CDR3 protein: CASSSLGGVNQPQHF
J gene: TRBJ2-7; V gene: TRBV6-5; clone size: -; D gene: -; CDR3 DNA: TGTGCCAGCAGGCAAAGACAGGCGATCTACGAGCAGTACTTC; CDR3 protein: CASRQRQAIYEQYF
J gene: TRBJ1-2; V gene: TRBV28; clone size: -; D gene: TRBD1; CDR3 DNA: TGTGCCAGCAGACGACAGGGGAACGTCTATGGCTACACCTTC; CDR3 protein: CASRRQGNVYGYTF
J gene: TRBJ2-5; V gene: TRBV11-2; clone size: -; D gene: TRBD2; CDR3 DNA: TGTGCCAGCACCCCTAGCGGGAGGGAACAAGAGACCCAGTACTTC; CDR3 protein: CASTPSGREQETQYF
J gene: TRBJ2-7; V gene: TRBV7-8; clone size: -; D gene: TRBD2; CDR3 DNA: TGTGCCAGCAGCTTAAGGACTAGCGGGAGTCGCAACGAGCAGTACTTC; CDR3 protein: CASSLRTSGSRNEQYF
J gene: TRBJ1-5; V gene: TRBV7-2; clone size: -; D gene: -; CDR3 DNA: TGTGCCAGCAGCTTAAGGGACACCGGACAGCCCCAGCATTTT; CDR3 protein: CASSLRDTGQPQHF
J gene: TRBJ2-2; V gene: TRBV5-1; clone size: once; D gene: TRBD1; CDR3 DNA: TGCGCCAGCAGCCGTGGACAGGGTCCCGGGGAGCTGTTTTTT; CDR3 protein: CASSRGQGPGELFF
J gene: TRBJ2-3; V gene: TRBV7-8; clone size: few; D gene: TRBD2; CDR3 DNA: TGTGCCAGCAGCTTAGAGCCTAGCGGGGGGGAAGATACGCAGTATTTT; CDR3 protein: CASSLEPSGGEDTQYF
J gene: TRBJ2-7; V gene: TRBV7-9; clone size: few; D gene: TRBD1; CDR3 DNA: TGTGCCAGCAGCAACCGGACAGGCCCCCTGCACGAGCAGTACTTC; CDR3 protein: CASSNRTGPLHEQYF
J gene: TRBJ1-2; V gene: TRBV28; clone size: -; D gene: TRBD1; CDR3 DNA: TGTGCCAGCAGCCTCAAGGGACAGCTCTATGGCTACACCTTC; CDR3 protein: CASSLKGQLYGYTF
J gene: TRBJ2-7; V gene: TRBV7-2; clone size: few; D gene: -; CDR3 DNA: TGTGCCAGCAGCTTTAAGGGGCCGGCCTACGAGCAGTACTTC; CDR3 protein: CASSFKGPAYEQYF
J gene: TRBJ2-1; V gene: TRBV11-2; clone size: -; D gene: -; CDR3 DNA: TGTGCCAGCAGCTTAATCGGGATTTACTACAATGAGCAGTTCTTC; CDR3 protein: CASSLIGIYYNEQFF
J gene: TRBJ1-2; V gene: TRBV5-4; clone size: -; D gene: -; CDR3 DNA: TGTGCCAGCAGCTCTCCAGCGGGGGGAGGGTATGGCTACACCTTC; CDR3 protein: CASSSPAGGGYGYTF
J gene: TRBJ2-1; V gene: TRBV5-1; clone size: -; D gene: -; CDR3 DNA: TGCGCCAGCAGCTTGGATCCGGCTAGCAATGAGCAGTTCTTC; CDR3 protein: CASSLDPASNEQFF
J gene: TRBJ1-4; V gene: TRBV5-4; clone size: -; D gene: -; CDR3 DNA: TGTGCCAGCAGCTTGTGGGGGGGTAATGAAAAACTGTTTTTT; CDR3 protein: CASSLWGGNEKLFF
J gene: TRBJ2-5; V gene: TRBV5-1; clone size: -; D gene: -; CDR3 DNA: TGCGCCAGCAGCAAGGACAGTCGGCGTACAGTGGGTGTCCTCGGGACCCAGTACTTC; CDR3 protein: CASSKDSRRTVGVLGTQYF
J gene: TRBJ2-5; V gene: TRBV30; clone size: -; D gene: -; CDR3 DNA: TGTGCCTGGAGCCCCGGACTCGTCCAAGAGACCCAGTACTTC; CDR3 protein: CAWSPGLVQETQYF
J gene: TRBJ2-1; V gene: TRBV18; clone size: -; D gene: TRBD2; CDR3 DNA: TGTGCCAGCTCACCGTCTACACTCGGACTAGCGGGGCGTAATGAGCAGTTCTTC; CDR3 protein: CASSPSTLGLAGRNEQFF
J gene: TRBJ2-1; V gene: TRBV20-1; clone size: once; D gene: -; CDR3 DNA: TGCAGTGCTGTCCCGGGGTTCTTC; CDR3 protein: CSAVPGFF
J gene: TRBJ2-1; V gene: TRBV11-2; clone size: few; D gene: TRBD2; CDR3 DNA: TGTGCCAGCAGCCCGGGACTAGCTACCAATGAGCAGTTCTTC; CDR3 protein: CASSPGLATNEQFF
J gene: TRBJ1-1; V gene: TRBV5-1; clone size: -; D gene: TRBD1; CDR3 DNA: TGCGCCAGCAGCTCAGGGGGCAGCATCACTGAAGCTTTCTTT; CDR3 protein: CASSSGGSITEAFF
J gene: TRBJ2-5; V gene: TRBV4-1; clone size: -; D gene: TRBD1; CDR3 DNA: TGCGCCAGCAGCCAGTTACCGGGACAGGCTTTTTGGCGCGAGACCCAGTACTTC; CDR3 protein: CASSQLPGQAFWRETQYF
J gene: TRBJ1-1; V gene: TRBV19; clone size: -; D gene: -; CDR3 DNA: TGTGCCAGTAGTATAGCGGGCAGGGGTGTCCCTGAAGCTTTCTTT; CDR3 protein: CASSIAGRGVPEAFF
J gene: TRBJ1-4; V gene: TRBV28; clone size: -; D gene: TRBD1; CDR3 DNA: TGTGCCAGCGGGGGACAGGTGAATAATGAAAAACTGTTTTTT; CDR3 protein: CASGGQVNNEKLFF
J gene: TRBJ2-7; V gene: TRBV30; clone size: -; D gene: -; CDR3 DNA: TGTGCCTGGAGTGTATGGGAGTCCTCCTACGAGCAGTACTTC; CDR3 protein: CAWSVWESSYEQYF
J gene: TRBJ1-3; V gene: TRBV18; clone size: -; D gene: -; CDR3 DNA: TGTGCCAGCTCACCACGGAGCGGGCACCTAAACACCATATATTTT; CDR3 protein: CASSPRSGHLNTIYF
J gene: TRBJ2-1; V gene: TRBV10-3; clone size: once; D gene: TRBD1; CDR3 DNA: TGTGCCATCATGGGACAGGGGGAATGGGGCTCCTACAATGAGCAGTTCTTC; CDR3 protein: CAIMGQGEWGSYNEQFF